This T cell receptor (beta chain) was sequenced for a study of T cell responses to AZD1222 COVID-19 vaccine. Only in-frame clones appear in the TCRdb table, and some are missing; sequencing was by immunoSEQ multiplex PCR. In the table there are 150,000 or so clones, about nine tenths of which are singletons. V trimming: 8 bases; J trimming: 6 bases; junction bases outside the gene matches: 6. From germline, CDR1 is MDHEN and CDR2 SYDVKM. The CDR3 consists of 12 residues. Specimen: peripheral blood, collected on day 0 of AZD1222 vaccination. V is TRBV28 and J is TRBJ1-2; 7 bases fit TRBD1. The source is an adult in good health. CDR3: CASQGGNDGYTF. Written as DNA, the CDR3 is TGTGCCAGCCAGGGGGGAAATGATGGCTACACCTTC.